The T cell receptor (beta chain) described here comes from a study of blood T cell repertoires in COVID-19. Study-wide background: From T cells, B-cell-depleted T cells, or PBMCs came the material, which was cDNA or gDNA.

Self-reported history from a screening survey and questionnaire set each donor's cohort. Either two negative PCRs, clearance, or symptom resolution qualified Cohort 3 donors as recovered. This CDR3 comprises 14 residues. Germline loops: CDR1 MDHEN, CDR2 SYDVKM. The V gene lost 8 bases and the J gene lost 1 base, with 13 bases spanning the gap. The method was immunoSEQ multiplex PCR; TCRdb's version includes in-frame clones alone and lacks a portion of them. The sample records around 330,000 clones, around 89% being singletons. Sequenced input: PBMCs or T cells enriched from blood (not recorded which). This sequence joins TRBV28 and TRBJ2-3; the D gene is possibly TRBD1 (5 bases). This TCR came from a woman in her 40s who had recovered from COVID-19. The CDR3 reads CASSTDRRTDTQYF. In DNA, the CDR3 is TGTGCCAGCTCGACAGACCGACGCACAGATACGCAGTATTTT.